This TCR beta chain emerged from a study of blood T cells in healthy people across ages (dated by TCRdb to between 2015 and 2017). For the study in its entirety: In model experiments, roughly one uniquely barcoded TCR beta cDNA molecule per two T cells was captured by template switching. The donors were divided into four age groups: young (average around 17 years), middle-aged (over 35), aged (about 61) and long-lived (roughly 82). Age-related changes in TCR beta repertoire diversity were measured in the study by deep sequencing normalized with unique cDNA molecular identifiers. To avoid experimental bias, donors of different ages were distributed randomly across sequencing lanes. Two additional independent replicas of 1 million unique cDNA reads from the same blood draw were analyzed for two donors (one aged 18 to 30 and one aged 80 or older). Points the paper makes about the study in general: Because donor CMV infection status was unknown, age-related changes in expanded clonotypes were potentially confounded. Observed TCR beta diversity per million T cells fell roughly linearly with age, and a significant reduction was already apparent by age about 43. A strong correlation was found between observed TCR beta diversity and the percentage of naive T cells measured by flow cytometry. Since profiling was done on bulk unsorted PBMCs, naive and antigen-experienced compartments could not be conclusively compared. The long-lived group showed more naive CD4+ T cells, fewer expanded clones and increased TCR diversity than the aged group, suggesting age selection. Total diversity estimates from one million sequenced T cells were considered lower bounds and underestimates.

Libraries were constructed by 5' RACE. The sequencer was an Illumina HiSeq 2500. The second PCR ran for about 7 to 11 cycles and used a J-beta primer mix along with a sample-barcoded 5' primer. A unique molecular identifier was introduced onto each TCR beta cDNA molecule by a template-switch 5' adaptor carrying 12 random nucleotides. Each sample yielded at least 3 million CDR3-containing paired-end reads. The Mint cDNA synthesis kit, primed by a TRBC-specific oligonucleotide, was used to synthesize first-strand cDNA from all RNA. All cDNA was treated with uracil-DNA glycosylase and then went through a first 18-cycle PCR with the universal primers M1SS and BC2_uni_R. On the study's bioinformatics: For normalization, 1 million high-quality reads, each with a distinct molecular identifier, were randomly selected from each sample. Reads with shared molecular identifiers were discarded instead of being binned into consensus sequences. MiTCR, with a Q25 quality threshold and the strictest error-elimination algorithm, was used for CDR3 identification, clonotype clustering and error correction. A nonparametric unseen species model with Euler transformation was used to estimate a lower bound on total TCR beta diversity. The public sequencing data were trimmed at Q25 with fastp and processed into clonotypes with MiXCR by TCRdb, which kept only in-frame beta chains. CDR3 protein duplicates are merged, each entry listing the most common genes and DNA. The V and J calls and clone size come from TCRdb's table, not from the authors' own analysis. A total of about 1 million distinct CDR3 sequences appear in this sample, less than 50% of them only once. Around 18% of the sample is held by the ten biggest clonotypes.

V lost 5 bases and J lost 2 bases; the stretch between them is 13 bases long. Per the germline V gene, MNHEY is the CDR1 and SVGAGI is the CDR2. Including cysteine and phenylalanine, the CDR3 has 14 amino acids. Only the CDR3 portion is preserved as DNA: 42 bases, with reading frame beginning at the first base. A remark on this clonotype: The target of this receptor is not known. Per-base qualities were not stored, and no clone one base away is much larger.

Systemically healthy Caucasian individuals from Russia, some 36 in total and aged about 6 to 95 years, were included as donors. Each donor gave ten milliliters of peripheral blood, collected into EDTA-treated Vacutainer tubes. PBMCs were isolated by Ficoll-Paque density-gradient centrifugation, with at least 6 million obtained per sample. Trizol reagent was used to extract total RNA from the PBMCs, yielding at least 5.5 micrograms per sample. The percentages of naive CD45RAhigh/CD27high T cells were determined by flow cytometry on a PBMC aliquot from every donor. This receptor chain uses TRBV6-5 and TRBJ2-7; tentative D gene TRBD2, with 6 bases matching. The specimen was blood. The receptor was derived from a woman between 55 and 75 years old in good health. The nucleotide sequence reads TGTGCCAGCAGTCCCCAGATAGCGGCCTACGAGCAGTACTTC. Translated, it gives CASSPQIAAYEQYF.